This TCR beta chain was obtained from a study of graft-versus-host responses after intestinal transplantation listed by TCRdb under 2021. General notes on the study: The transplants that recipients received were multivisceral, liver-intestinal, or isolated intestinal. Samples from a few later patients were sequenced in-house on an Illumina MiSeq with MiXCR processing rather than by the commercial service. Anti-thymocyte globulin induction was given to all recipients, followed by maintenance tacrolimus and steroids for two to four years. A peak of at least 4% donor T cells among recipient peripheral blood mononuclear cells was the definition used for donor T cell macrochimerism. After intestinal transplantation, graft-versus-host and host-versus-graft alloreactive T cell clones in the graft, circulation and bone marrow were tracked using bulk TCR-beta CDR3 sequencing. A cohort of 24 intestinal transplant recipients, including one retransplant, was enrolled, and a few patients lacking pretransplant specimens were excluded. Alloreactive clones were identified by sequencing pre-transplant mixed lymphocyte reaction products and comparing them with unstimulated pre-transplant donor and recipient T cells.

This clone was seen a handful of times. The antigen it recognizes is unknown. No per-base quality is available; no much larger clone lies one base away. V is shortened by 3 bases, J by 2 bases, and the region joining them spans 12 bases. Taken from the germline V gene, the CDR1 and CDR2 loops are KGHSH and LQKENI. The CDR3 covers 15 residues, taking in both the cysteine and the phenylalanine. Solely the CDR3 DNA is kept, with 45 bases framed from the first base. To isolate intraepithelial and lamina propria lymphocytes from graft specimens, dithiothreitol, EDTA incubations and collagenase D digestion were used. Serial intestinal graft biopsy specimens collected up to 600 days after transplant underwent bulk TCR-beta sequencing. Points the paper makes about the study in general: Early after transplant, peak levels of circulating GvH clones were found to be associated with declines in HvG clones. GvH clones were found in recipient bone marrow, and some of the GvH clones appeared earlier in ileal mucosa or blood, which is consistent with an intestinal mucosal origin. The relatively low number and heterogeneity of intestinal transplant patients limited the conclusions. In patients with donor T cell macrochimerism, the allografts had high GvH to HvG T cell clonal ratios.

The library relied on the immunoSEQ multiplex PCR assay. For most patients, high-throughput TCR-beta CDR3 sequencing of genomic DNA was performed by Adaptive Biotechnologies. As for how the authors treated the data: Adaptive's ImmunoSEQ software supplied the TCR sequencing data for around 19 patients, while MiXCR and VDJtools were used to process a few other patients. CDR3 nucleotide sequences shared between donor and recipient were removed because the origin of such sequences could not be assigned. Alloreactive clones required at least 2-fold expansion over unstimulated cells and minimum CFSE-low frequency of 0.002% (template counts) or 0.001% (read counts). Clones detected in sequenced pre-transplant spleen, lymph node, or MLR CFSE-low populations of the donor or recipient were defined as mappable. Cumulative frequency of alloreactive clones was calculated as a percentage of all sequences weighted by copy number. The immuneACCESS repertoire file appears here via TCRdb, limited to in-frame rearrangements. These files lack a portion of the clones; in checked studies, under half of the deficit traces to unresolved V genes, and the cause of the others is not known. Clone size and V and J calls were adopted from that table, with D and trimming inferred from the DNA. Across this sample there are about 15,000 clones, with roughly 74% seen only once. Clones ranked in the top ten supply about 3.5% of the sample.

The chain is made from TRBV18 and TRBJ2-3; possibly the D gene is TRBD1, per 6 matching bases. The starting material was ileum tissue, obtained 14 days after transplant. This sequence was found in a human patient who received an intestinal transplant, so some T cells may come from the graft donor. The CDR3 loop reads CASSPSGALTDTQYF. The DNA reads TGTGCCAGCTCACCCTCAGGGGCCCTCACAGATACGCAGTATTTT.